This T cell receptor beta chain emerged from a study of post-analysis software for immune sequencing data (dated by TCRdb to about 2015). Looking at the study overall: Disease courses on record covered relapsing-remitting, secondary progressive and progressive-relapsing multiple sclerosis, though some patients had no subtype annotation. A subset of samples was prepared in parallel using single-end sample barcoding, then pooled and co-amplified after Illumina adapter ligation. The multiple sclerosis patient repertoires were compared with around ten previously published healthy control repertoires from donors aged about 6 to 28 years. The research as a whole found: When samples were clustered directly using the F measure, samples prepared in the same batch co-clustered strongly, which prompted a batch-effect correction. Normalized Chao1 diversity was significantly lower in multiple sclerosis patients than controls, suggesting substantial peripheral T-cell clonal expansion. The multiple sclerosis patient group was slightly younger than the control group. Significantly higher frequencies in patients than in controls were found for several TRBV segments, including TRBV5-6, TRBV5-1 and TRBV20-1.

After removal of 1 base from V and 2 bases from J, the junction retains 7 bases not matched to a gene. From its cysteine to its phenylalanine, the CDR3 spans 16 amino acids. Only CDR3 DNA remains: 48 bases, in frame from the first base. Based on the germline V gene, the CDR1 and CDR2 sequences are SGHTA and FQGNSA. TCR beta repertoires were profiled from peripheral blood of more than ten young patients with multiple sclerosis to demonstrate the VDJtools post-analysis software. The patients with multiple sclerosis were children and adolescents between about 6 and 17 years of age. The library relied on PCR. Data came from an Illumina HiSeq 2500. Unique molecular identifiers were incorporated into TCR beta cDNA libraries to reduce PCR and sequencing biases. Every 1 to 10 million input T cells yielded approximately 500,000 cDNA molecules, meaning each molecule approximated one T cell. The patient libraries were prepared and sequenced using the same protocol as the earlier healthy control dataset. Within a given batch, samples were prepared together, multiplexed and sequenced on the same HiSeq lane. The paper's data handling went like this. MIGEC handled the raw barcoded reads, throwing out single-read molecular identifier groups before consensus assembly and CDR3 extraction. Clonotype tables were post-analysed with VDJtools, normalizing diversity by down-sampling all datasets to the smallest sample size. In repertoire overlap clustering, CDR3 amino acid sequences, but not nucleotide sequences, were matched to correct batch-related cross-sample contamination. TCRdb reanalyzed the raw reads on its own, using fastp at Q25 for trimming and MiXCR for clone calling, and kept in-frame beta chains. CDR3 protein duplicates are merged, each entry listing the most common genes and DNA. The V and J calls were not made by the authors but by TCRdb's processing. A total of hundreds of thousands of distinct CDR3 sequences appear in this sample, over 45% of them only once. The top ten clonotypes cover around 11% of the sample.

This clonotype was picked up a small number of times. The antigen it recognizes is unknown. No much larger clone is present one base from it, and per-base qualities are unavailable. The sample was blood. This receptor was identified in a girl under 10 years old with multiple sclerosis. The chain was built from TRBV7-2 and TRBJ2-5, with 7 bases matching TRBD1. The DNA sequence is TGTGCCAGCAGCTTAGGAGGGGGCGTAAGGCAAGAGACCCAGTACTTC. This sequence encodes CASSLGGGVRQETQYF.